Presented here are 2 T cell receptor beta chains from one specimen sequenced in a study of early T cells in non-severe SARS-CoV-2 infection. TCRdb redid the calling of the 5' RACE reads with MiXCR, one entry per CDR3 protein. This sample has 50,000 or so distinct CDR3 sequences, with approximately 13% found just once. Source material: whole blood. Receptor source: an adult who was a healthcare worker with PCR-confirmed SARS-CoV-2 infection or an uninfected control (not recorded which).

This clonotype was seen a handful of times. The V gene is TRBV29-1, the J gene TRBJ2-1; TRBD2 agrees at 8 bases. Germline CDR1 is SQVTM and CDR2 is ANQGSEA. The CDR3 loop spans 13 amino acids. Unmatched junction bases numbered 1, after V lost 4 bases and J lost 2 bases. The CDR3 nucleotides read TGCAGCGTTGTTAGCGGGACCTACAATGAGCAGTTCTTC. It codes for CSVVSGTYNEQFF.

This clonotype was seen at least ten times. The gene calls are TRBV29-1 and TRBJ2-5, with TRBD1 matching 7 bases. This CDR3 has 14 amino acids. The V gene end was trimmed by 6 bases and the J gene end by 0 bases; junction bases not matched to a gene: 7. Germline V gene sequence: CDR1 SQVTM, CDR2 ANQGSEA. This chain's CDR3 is CSVGGQLYQETQYF. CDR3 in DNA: TGCAGCGTAGGGGGACAGCTGTACCAAGAGACCCAGTACTTC.